These T cell receptor beta chains were read from a single sample in a study of blood T cell repertoires in COVID-19. Generated by immunoSEQ multiplex PCR, the TCRdb table keeps only in-frame clones and is missing some. The sample holds over 110,000 clones, approximately 90% seen once. Sequencing used peripheral blood. Receptors were obtained from a human donor in a cohort sampled during active COVID-19. Each CDR3 is given with its conserved first and last residue. The order of the fields is clone size, J gene, V gene, D gene, CDR3 length, CDR3 DNA, CDR3 protein. A D gene is named only where the DNA matches it firmly. Not all rows give a size; the values are once, few, many and, for expanded clones, a class.

NA TRBJ2-1 TRBV3-1/TRBV3-2 NA 14 TGTGCCAGCAGCCAAGCGGGGGGCCGGAATGAGCAGTTCTTC CASSQAGGRNEQFF
NA TRBJ1-2 TRBV21-1 NA 16 TGTGCCAGCAGCAAGACAGGGGGCGGGTCCCCCTATGGCTACACCTTC CASSKTGGGSPYGYTF
NA TRBJ2-5 TRBV5-1 TRBD1 16 TGCGCCAGCAGCTGGGGGGACAGGGCGGACCAAGAGACCCAGTACTTC CASSWGDRADQETQYF
NA TRBJ2-1 TRBV18 NA 15 TGTGCCAGCTCACCGTCGGCGGGGTCGAGCAATGAGCAGTTCTTC CASSPSAGSSNEQFF
NA TRBJ1-1 TRBV7-9 NA 15 TGTGCCAGCAGCTTAGAGGCGGCGTTAGGCACTGAAGCTTTCTTT CASSLEAALGTEAFF
few TRBJ1-1 TRBV10-3 NA 13 TGTGCCATCAGTGAAGCCGTCAACACTGAAGCTTTCTTT CAISEAVNTEAFF
NA TRBJ2-1 TRBV2 TRBD1 14 TGTGCCAGCAGTGGGACAGGCTCCTACAATGAGCAGTTCTTC CASSGTGSYNEQFF
once TRBJ1-2 TRBV11-2 NA 15 TGTGCCAGCAGCTCGGCACACCGGGATAGTTATGGCTACACCTTC CASSSAHRDSYGYTF
NA TRBJ2-5 TRBV7-2 NA 15 TGTGCCAGCAGCTTAGCGATAGCGTACCAAGAGACCCAGTACTTC CASSLAIAYQETQYF
NA TRBJ1-5 TRBV7-8 NA 16 TGTGCCAGCAGCTTAGTGGCAGGTGGGAGCAATCAGCCCCAGCATTTT CASSLVAGGSNQPQHF
NA TRBJ2-7 TRBV6-5 TRBD2 14 TGTGCCAGCAGTTACGGTGGACTAGCTCACGAGCAGTACTTC CASSYGGLAHEQYF
NA TRBJ1-4 TRBV19 TRBD1 21 TGTGCCAGTAGGCCCGGACAGGGGGCGTTTTGGGCCTATACAACTAATGAAAAACTGTTTTTT CASRPGQGAFWAYTTNEKLFF
NA TRBJ2-7 TRBV19 TRBD1 15 TGTGCCAGTAGTAGCATAGGACAGGGGGCCTACGAGCAGTACTTC CASSSIGQGAYEQYF
NA TRBJ1-2 TRBV29-1 TRBD1 12 TGCAGCGTTTCCGGGACAGGGATCGGCTACACCTTC CSVSGTGIGYTF
NA TRBJ2-5 TRBV5-6 NA 13 TGTGCCAGCAGCTTGGCCGGGGTCGAGACCCAGTACTTC CASSLAGVETQYF
NA TRBJ2-7 TRBV7-9 TRBD2 17 TGTGCCAGCAGCCCGGGACTAGCGGGGGGACCACCCTACGAGCAGTACTTC CASSPGLAGGPPYEQYF
NA TRBJ1-5 TRBV6-5 TRBD1 13 TGTGCCAGCAGCCGGACAGGCAGCCAGCCCCAGCATTTT CASSRTGSQPQHF
NA TRBJ2-1 TRBV7-8 TRBD1 14 TGTGCCAGCAGCTACAGGGGGCAGTACAATGAGCAGTTCTTC CASSYRGQYNEQFF
NA TRBJ2-5 TRBV5-4 NA 15 TGTGCCAGCAGCTTGAGTCAGGCCAGGGGAGAGACCCAGTACTTC CASSLSQARGETQYF
many TRBJ2-5 TRBV3-1/TRBV3-2 TRBD1 19 TGTGCCAGCAGCCAAGTGGTTAACAGAGGGACAGGGGAAAGTGAGACCCAGTACTTC CASSQVVNRGTGESETQYF
NA TRBJ1-3 TRBV9 NA 14 TGTGCCAGCAGCGCACAGGTCTCTGGAAACACCATATATTTT CASSAQVSGNTIYF
NA TRBJ2-1 TRBV10-3 NA 17 TGTGCCATCAGTGACTCCGGTGGCGGGGTTATTAACAATGAGCAGTTCTTC CAISDSGGGVINNEQFF
NA TRBJ1-5 TRBV24-1 TRBD1 15 TGTGCCACCAGTGATTTGCGGGGACAGAATCAGCCCCAGCATTTT CATSDLRGQNQPQHF